This T cell receptor beta chain was recovered during a study of control samples from healthy donors and cancer patients. Germline values: CDR1 LNHNV, CDR2 YYDKDF (reference sequence). The V segment lost 0 bases and the J segment 5 bases; nucleotides outside the gene matches: 2. CDR3 length equals 14 residues. Method: immunoSEQ multiplex PCR; TCRdb's copy keeps in-frame clones and lacks some. The sample holds 95,000 to 150,000 clones, around 86% seen once. The clonotype comes from a man in his forties in good health. This chain uses TRBV15 with TRBJ2-7; 9 bases are a match to TRBD1. The sequencing input was blood. CDR3 bases: TGTGCCACCAGCAGAGAACAGGGGGCGGACGAGCAGTACTTC. Translated, it gives CATSREQGADEQYF.